The 9 T cell receptor beta chains given below trace back to one sample, sequenced in a study of cytomegalovirus exposure and HLA in healthy donors (dated by TCRdb to the late 2010s). Library method: the immunoSEQ multiplex PCR assay. For the multiplex PCR, a mixture combining 60 forward primers for TCR Vbeta segments and 13 reverse primers for TCR Jbeta segments was used. The immuneACCESS repertoire file appears here via TCRdb, limited to in-frame rearrangements. These files lack a portion of the clones; in checked studies, under half of the deficit traces to unresolved V genes, and the cause of the others is not known. In this sample the table shows 140,000 to 150,000 clones, around three quarters of which occur a single time. The ten largest account for 6.5% to 8% of the sample. Sequencing input: PBMCs. All receptors come from a woman in her thirties or forties in good health and CMV-seropositive.

The V gene is TRBV28, the J gene TRBJ2-1, with 11 nucleotides matching TRBD2. From germline, CDR1 is MDHEN and CDR2 SYDVKM. The CDR3 extends over 14 amino acids. V shed 11 bases, J shed 8 bases, and the junction held 11 bases outside the gene matches. CDR3 amino acids: CAAGRLAGSDEQFF. CDR3 DNA sequence: TGTGCCGCCGGGCGACTAGCGGGGAGTGATGAGCAGTTCTTC.

The V and J genes are TRBV18 and TRBJ1-1; 11 bases agree with TRBD1. CDR3 length: 18 residues. J was trimmed by 4 bases and V by 3 bases; bases with no gene match: 13. The V gene's germline CDR1 is KGHSH and CDR2 LQKENI. In nucleotides, the CDR3 is TGTGCCAGCTCACCCCCTGGGACAGGGGGGGTTTATGGCACTGAAGCTTTCTTT. Its protein is CASSPPGTGGVYGTEAFF. Together with reference TRBV18 and TRBJ1-1, the CDR3 gives the full variable domain: NAGVMQNPRHLVRRRGQEARLRCSPMKGHSHVYWYRQLPEEGLKFMVYLQKENIIDESGMPKERFSAEFPKEGPSILRIQQVVRGDSAAYFCASSPPGTGGVYGTEAFFGQGTRLTVV.

The gene calls are TRBV29-1 and TRBJ1-3; 8 nucleotides agree with TRBD1. This CDR3 contains 14 residues. The V gene end was trimmed by 8 bases and the J gene end by 0 bases; junction bases not matched to a gene: 6. Per germline, CDR1 SQVTM and CDR2 ANQGSEA. The chain's CDR3 is CSPDREDSGNTIYF. CDR3 in DNA: TGCAGCCCGGACAGGGAGGACTCTGGAAACACCATATATTTT.

CDR3 sequence (DNA): TGTGCCAGCAGCAAATATGATTCACCCCTCCACTTT. This sequence encodes CASSKYDSPLHF. V is TRBV7-2 and J is TRBJ1-6; D gene ambiguous. Trimming removed 5 bases at V and 8 bases at J, with 7 bases between. The CDR3 extends over 12 amino acids. Germline V lookup: CDR1 SGHTA, CDR2 FQGNSA.

The gene calls are TRBV6-1 and TRBJ1-2; 8 nucleotides line up with TRBD1. The germline CDR1 and CDR2 sequences are MNHNS and SASEGT. J gave up 2 bases and V 2 bases, and 4 bases lay outside the gene matches. This CDR3 has 15 residues. CDR3 residues: CASSEWRTGNYGYTF. CDR3 nucleotides: TGTGCCAGCAGTGAATGGAGGACAGGGAACTATGGCTACACCTTC.

This clone has just one count. The chain links TRBV27 to TRBJ2-4, with D possibly TRBD2 on 6 matching bases. Trimming removed 8 bases at V and 3 bases at J, with 14 bases between. CDR3 length equals 14 residues. The V gene's germline CDR1 is MNHEY and CDR2 SMNVEV (reference sequence). The CDR3 protein is CASRGISVKNIQYF. The CDR3, as DNA: TGTGCCAGCCGGGGGATATCGGTCAAAAACATTCAGTACTTC.

The V call is TRBV9, the J call TRBJ2-1, with a tentative D call TRBD2 (6 bases). Germline V gene sequence: CDR1 SGDLS, CDR2 YYNGEE. The V end lost 0 bases, the J end lost 2 bases, and 12 bases lay between the germline ends. The CDR3 contains 16 residues. In nucleotides, the CDR3 is TGTGCCAGCAGCGTAGGAGGAGGGGCCGCCTACAATGAGCAGTTCTTC. It yields the protein CASSVGGGAAYNEQFF.

This rearrangement joins TRBV11-2 to TRBJ1-1, with unresolved D. Looked up from germline, CDR1 is SGHAT and CDR2 is FQNNGV. CDR3 length: 13 residues. The ends were cut back, 4 bases at V and 4 bases at J, with 10 bases in the middle. In DNA form, the CDR3 reads TGTGCCAGCAGCTCAAGTCGGGTCACTGAAGCTTTCTTT. Translating gives CASSSSRVTEAFF.

The V gene is TRBV29-1, the J gene TRBJ1-1; 12 nucleotides align to TRBD1. V shed 7 bases, J shed 1 base, and the junction held 7 bases outside the gene matches. Germline V gene lookup returns CDR1 SQVTM and CDR2 ANQGSEA. This CDR3 has 15 residues. The CDR3 bases are TGCAGCGCCGCGGGACAGGGGGCAGGGAACACTGAAGCTTTCTTT. This gives the protein CSAAGQGAGNTEAFF.